The T cell receptor (beta chain) under discussion was sequenced for a study of beta chain bispecific antibodies for T cell cancers. TCRdb re-analysed the 5' RACE reads in MiXCR, keeping a single row per CDR3 protein. The table has tens of thousands of distinct CDR3 sequences, approximately 2% seen once; the top ten hold more than 4.5%. Study-wide results and limits: Most targeted TRBV signal came from the leukemia cell line cells, not normal T cells. Anti-TRBV12 exposure, compared with anti-CD19, reduced the TRBV12-3 proportion of TRBV signal by 98.9%.

This clonotype counts as medium-sized. Its target is not known. T cells were expanded from blood mononuclear cells for 2 to 3 days with anti-CD3 OKT3 or CD3/CD28 beads. The CDR3 totals 15 residues. V was clipped by 6 bases and J by 5 bases, with 18 bases between them. The V gene's germline CDR1 is SNHLY and CDR2 FYNNEI. V gene TRBV2 combines with J gene TRBJ2-3; no reliable D call. The sequence derives from a human donor in good health. Some clones in this sample may be carry-over from other donors' samples. The material was healthy donor T cells cultured with leukemia cells, obtained from a culture containing a bispecific antibody targeting TCR Vbeta12. In DNA form, the CDR3 reads TGTGCCAGCAGCATATCAGGACCGGATAGAGATACGCAGTATTTT. Amino acid sequence: CASSISGPDRDTQYF.